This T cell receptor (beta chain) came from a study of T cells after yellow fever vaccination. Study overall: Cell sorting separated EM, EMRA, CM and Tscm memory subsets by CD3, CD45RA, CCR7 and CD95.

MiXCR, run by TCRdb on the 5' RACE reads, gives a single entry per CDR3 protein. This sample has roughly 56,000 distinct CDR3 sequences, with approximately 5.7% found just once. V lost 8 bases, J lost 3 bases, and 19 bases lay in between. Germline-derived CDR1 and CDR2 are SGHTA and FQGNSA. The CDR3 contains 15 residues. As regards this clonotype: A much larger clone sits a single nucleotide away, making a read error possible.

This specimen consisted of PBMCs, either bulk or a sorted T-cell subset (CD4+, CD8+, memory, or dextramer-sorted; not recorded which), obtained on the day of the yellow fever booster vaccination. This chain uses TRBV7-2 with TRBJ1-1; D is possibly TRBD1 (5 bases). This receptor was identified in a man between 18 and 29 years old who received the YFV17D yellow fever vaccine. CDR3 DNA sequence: TGTGCCAGCCCCCGGAGGGGTCCATGGGACACTGAAGCTTTCTTT. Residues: CASPRRGPWDTEAFF.